This paragraph covers one T cell receptor (beta chain) sequence. The repertoire was sequenced with immunoSEQ multiplex PCR; TCRdb's copy has only in-frame clones and lacks some. The top ten clones hold over 2.5% of a sample with approximately 65,000 clones, roughly 90% of them seen once. The data originate from a study of T cells after somatic rescue of genetic block. The CDR3 length is 14 residues. The V gene lost 8 bases and the J gene lost 1 base, with 15 bases spanning the gap. Germline V CDR1 and CDR2: SGHTS, YDEGEE. Sequencing was performed on peripheral blood mononuclear cells (PBMCs). This receptor was taken from a middle-aged man. The chain recombines TRBV5-8 with TRBJ1-1; TRBD1 might be the D (6 bases). CDR3 residues: CARSPRTANTEAFF. The CDR3 DNA follows: TGTGCCAGGAGCCCGAGGACAGCGAACACTGAAGCTTTCTTT.